Presented here are 14 T cell receptor beta chains from one specimen sequenced in a study of T cells in Graves' hyperthyroidism and ophthalmopathy (dated by TCRdb to the late 2010s). Libraries were constructed by multiplex PCR. The run used an Illumina HiSeq 2000. Amplification of TCR beta CDR3 regions was carried out from RNA transcripts. The TCR CDR3 was subjected to a first round of RT-PCR using the HTBI primer set and the Qiagen OneStep RT-PCR kit. The public reads were reanalyzed by TCRdb: fastp trimming at Q25, MiXCR alignment, in-frame beta chains only. Merged by CDR3 protein, the rows form single entries marked with the most common genes and DNA. Present in this sample are about 350,000 distinct CDR3 sequences, roughly 13% of which were seen just once. The ten largest clones represent around 25% of the sample. Sequencing was carried out using blood. All receptors derive from a young woman with Graves' hyperthyroidism.

This clonotype was detected ten times or more. This chain connects TRBV20-1 to TRBJ2-1; D assignment may be TRBD1 or TRBD2 (6 bases each). The germline V gene has CDR1 DFQATT and CDR2 SNEGSKA (reference sequence). The ends were cut back, 2 bases at V and 9 bases at J, with 14 bases in the middle. This CDR3 spans 13 amino acids. In nucleotides, the CDR3 is TGCAGTGCTAGAAGAGGGGGGAAGGCTGAGCAGTTCTTC. Translation: CSARRGGKAEQFF.

This clonotype was observed many times. This CDR3 is CASSLLRVTGELFF. DNA of the CDR3: TGTGCCAGCAGCCTACTCAGGGTCACCGGGGAGCTGTTTTTT. The chain couples TRBV14 to TRBJ2-2, with D perhaps TRBD1 (5 bases). CDR1 and CDR2 (germline): SGHDN, FVKESK. This CDR3 has 14 residues. V was trimmed by 4 bases and J by 4 bases, leaving 10 bases between them. The entire variable domain, with the rest obtained from reference TRBV14 and TRBJ2-2, is as follows: EAGVTQFPSHSVIEKGQTVTLRCDPISGHDNLYWYRRVMGKEIKFLLHFVKESKQDESGMPNNRFLAERTGGTYSTLKVQPAELEDSGVYFCASSLLRVTGELFFGEGSRLTVL.

At least ten counts were recorded for this clonotype. The chain joins TRBV24-1 to TRBJ2-7, with TRBD2 identical over 10 bases. CDR3 length equals 16 residues. Germline V gene data show CDR1 as KGHDR and CDR2 as SFDVKD. The junction had 10 bases not matched to a gene; V was cut back by 4 bases and J by 5 bases. The CDR3 DNA reads as TGTGCCACCAGTGAATCCCCTAGCGGGAGAGTCAACGAGCAGTACTTC. It specifies CATSESPSGRVNEQYF.

Points on this clonotype: This may stem from a read error, because a much larger clone lies one nucleotide away. The CDR3 loop is CSARALTVSERSSYDEQFF. Written as DNA, the CDR3 is TGCAGTGCTAGAGCCCTTACAGTGAGCGAGCGCAGCTCCTACGATGAGCAGTTCTTC. V usage is TRBV20-1 and J usage is TRBJ2-1, with D unclear. From germline, CDR1 is DFQATT and CDR2 SNEGSKA (reference sequence). The CDR3 has 19 amino acids.

Here the CDR3 reads CASNPAQGGGGAFF. As DNA, the CDR3 is TGTGCCAGTAACCCCGCCCAGGGGGGCGGTGGGGCTTTCTTT. V usage is TRBV19 and J usage is TRBJ1-1; 7 nucleotides line up with TRBD1. J was trimmed by 11 bases and V by 7 bases; bases with no gene match: 16. This CDR3 contains 14 residues. The V gene's germline CDR1 is LNHDA and CDR2 SQIVND (reference sequence).

The rearrangement uses TRBV7-2 and TRBJ1-5, with 7 bases identical to TRBD1. This CDR3 comprises 15 residues. The ends lost 5 bases at V and 3 bases at J; junction bases unmatched: 7. Germline CDR1 and CDR2: SGHTA and FQGNSA. CDR3 coding DNA: TGTGCCAGCAGCGAGAGGACAGGTAACAATCAGCCCCAGCATTTT. Translation: CASSERTGNNQPQHF. The complete variable domain, with remaining parts taken from reference TRBV7-2 and TRBJ1-5, reads GAGVSQSPSNKVTEKGKDVELRCDPISGHTALYWYRQSLGQGLEFLIYFQGNSAPDKSGLPSDRFSAERTGGSVSTLTIQRTQQEDSAVYLCASSERTGNNQPQHFGDGTRLSIL.

This clonotype was observed at least ten times. The rearrangement uses TRBV6-2 or TRBV6-3 and TRBJ2-3; D gene uncertain. Looked up from germline, CDR1 is MNHEY and CDR2 is SVGEGT. The CDR3 consists of 14 residues. Trimming pared 3 bases from V and 2 bases from J, leaving 9 bases between. The CDR3 protein is CASSYGQPTDTQYF. The DNA for the CDR3 is TGTGCCAGCAGTTATGGCCAGCCCACAGATACGCAGTATTTT.

The chain couples TRBV2 to TRBJ1-5; the D is unclear. This CDR3 is built from 14 residues. Trimming removed 6 bases from V and 6 bases from J, with 15 bases in between. Germline CDR1 reads SNHLY; CDR2 reads FYNNEI. The CDR3 sequence: CASRADGLGQPQHF. The CDR3 region has the DNA TGTGCCAGCAGAGCGGACGGCTTGGGTCAGCCCCAGCATTTT.

In this sample, this clonotype turned up many times. The J gene is TRBJ2-7, the V gene TRBV5-1; TRBD1 might be the D (5 bases). CDR1 and CDR2 from the germline V gene are SGHRS and YFSETQ. The CDR3 spans 14 residues. Trimming took 3 bases from V and 3 from J, leaving 13 bases between them. The CDR3 DNA is TGCGCCAGCAGCTCAGGGATTGGGTTCTACGAGCAGTACTTC. Encoded protein: CASSSGIGFYEQYF. The variable domain in full, completed from reference TRBV5-1 and TRBJ2-7, reads KAGVTQTPRYLIKTRGQQVTLSCSPISGHRSVSWYQQTPGQGLQFLFEYFSETQRNKGNFPGRFSGRQFSNSRSEMNVSTLELGDSALYLCASSSGIGFYEQYFGPGTRLTVT.

V is TRBV6-1 and J is TRBJ1-1, with D unresolved. The CDR3 is 12 residues long. V dropped 10 bases and J dropped 10 bases, with 19 bases sitting between them. Germline assignment: CDR1 MNHNS and CDR2 SASEGT. The CDR3 region has the DNA TGTGCCACCTCTAGACCTCCTACGGGAGCTTTCTTT. This gives the protein CATSRPPTGAFF.

V usage is TRBV7-8 and J usage is TRBJ2-1; 7 bases are a match to TRBD2. The germline gives CDR1 SGHVS, CDR2 FQNEAQ. The CDR3 loop spans 15 amino acids. The J segment lost 5 bases and the V segment lost 2 bases, leaving 6 bases of the junction unmatched. CDR3 sequence reads: CASSLQVGGDNEQFF. The DNA for the CDR3 is TGTGCCAGCAGCTTACAGGTGGGGGGGGACAATGAGCAGTTCTTC.

This clonotype has ten or more counts. The chain joins TRBV6-5 to TRBJ2-1; 9 bases match TRBD2. CDR1 MNHEY and CDR2 SVGAGI come from the germline V gene. J was trimmed by 3 bases and V by 0 bases; bases with no gene match: 9. The CDR3 contains 18 residues. The CDR3 here is CASSYSSASGTYYNEQFF. As DNA, the CDR3 is TGTGCCAGCAGTTACTCGTCGGCTAGCGGGACCTACTACAATGAGCAGTTCTTC.

This clonotype was recorded many times. V gene TRBV2 combines with J gene TRBJ2-2; 8 positions match TRBD1. From germline, CDR1 is SNHLY and CDR2 FYNNEI. V shed 3 bases and J 6 bases; nucleotides not matched to a gene: 3. The length of the CDR3 is 14 residues. CDR3 coding DNA: TGTGCCAGCAGTGACGGACAGGGCTCCGGGGAGCTGTTTTTT. It translates to CASSDGQGSGELFF.

This clonotype was detected ten times or more. V and J are TRBV14 and TRBJ1-1, with D possibly being TRBD1 (5 bases). Between the trimmed V and J ends, which lost 6 bases and 1 base, there was a span of 12 bases. The V gene's germline CDR1 is SGHDN and CDR2 FVKESK. CDR3 length: 14 amino acids. CDR3 nucleotides: TGTGCCAGCAGTCCGGGGCGGACGAACACTGAAGCTTTCTTT. Protein: CASSPGRTNTEAFF.